The 21 T cell receptor beta chains below were found in one sample sequenced in a study of T cell responses to AZD1222 COVID-19 vaccine. Here immunoSEQ multiplex PCR was the method, and the copy in TCRdb shows in-frame clones only, minus some. The sample holds about 160,000 clones; more than 75% are singletons and the top ten take more than 4%. The sequences come from peripheral blood, collected 28 days after the second AZD1222 dose. Source of these receptors: an adult who received the AZD1222 COVID-19 vaccine.

The chain uses TRBV10-3 and TRBJ2-5, with D unclear. The germline V gene encodes CDR1 ENHRY and CDR2 SYGVKD. Trimming removed 3 bases from V and 1 base from J, with 6 bases in between. CDR3 size: 13 residues. As DNA, the CDR3 is TGTGCCATCAGTGAACAGCTCCAAGAGACCCAGTACTTC. It is translated as CAISEQLQETQYF.

This clone was seen more than once but under ten times. The V gene is TRBV29-1, the J gene TRBJ1-1; TRBD1 might be the D (6 bases). The V end lost 4 bases, the J end lost 3 bases, and 15 bases lay between the germline ends. Per germline, CDR1 SQVTM and CDR2 ANQGSEA. This CDR3 spans 14 amino acids. CDR3 protein: CSVGAGQLHTEAFF. The CDR3 nucleotides read TGCAGCGTTGGGGCGGGACAACTTCACACTGAAGCTTTCTTT.

The V and J genes are TRBV4-2 and TRBJ1-5; a possible D gene is TRBD1 (6 bases). The CDR3 has 15 amino acids. Germline CDR1 is LGHNA and CDR2 is YNFKEQ. With 0 bases removed from V and 7 bases from J, the gap between germline ends came to 13 bases. The CDR3: CASSQDLNQGQPQHF. In DNA form, the CDR3 reads TGTGCCAGCAGCCAAGATCTAAACCAGGGGCAGCCCCAGCATTTT.

CDR3 nucleotides: TGTGCCAGCAGCGAACAAAGGCTACTGTTTTTT. Protein: CASSEQRLLFF. The genes are TRBV2 and TRBJ1-4; D gene ambiguous. The V end was cut by 6 bases, the J end by 13 bases, with 12 bases between. The CDR3 is made up of 11 amino acids. CDR1 and CDR2 (germline): SNHLY, FYNNEI.

This clone was seen a few times. This chain connects TRBV7-9 to TRBJ1-2; 7 bases agree with TRBD1. With 4 bases clipped from V and 13 bases from J, the junction kept 6 bases outside the gene matches. Looked up from germline, CDR1 is SEHNR and CDR2 is FQNEAQ (reference sequence). This CDR3 has 11 amino acids. In DNA form, the CDR3 reads TGTGCCAGCAGCTCGCGGGACAGTCTCACCTTC. It specifies CASSSRDSLTF.

The chain has TRBV7-2 and TRBJ2-6, with no clear D. This CDR3 region has 17 residues. The germline V gene encodes CDR1 SGHTA and CDR2 FQGNSA. Between the trimmed V and J ends, which lost 1 base and 0 bases, there was a span of 10 bases. The CDR3 is CASSLGGLYSGANVLTF. Here the CDR3 DNA reads TGTGCCAGCAGCTTAGGAGGCTTATACTCTGGGGCCAACGTCCTGACTTTC.

The V and J genes are TRBV14 and TRBJ1-3, with D unclear. V lost 4 bases to trimming and J lost 0 bases, with 7 bases between them. The CDR3 runs to 14 residues. CDR1 SGHDN and CDR2 FVKESK come from the germline V gene. Here the CDR3 reads CASSRIISGNTIYF. The DNA for the CDR3 is TGTGCCAGCAGCCGAATTATCTCTGGAAACACCATATATTTT.

This clone has just a few counts. V and J are TRBV10-3 and TRBJ2-1; TRBD2 agrees at 11 bases. With V trimmed by 10 bases and J by 8 bases, 13 bases remained unmatched. This CDR3 region has 15 residues. Germline CDR1 ENHRY, CDR2 SYGVKD. The CDR3 DNA reads as TGTGCCACCACCCTAGTAGCGGGGGGGCAGGATGAGCAGTTCTTC. Translated: CATTLVAGGQDEQFF.

The chain has TRBV5-1 and TRBJ1-1; TRBD1 might be the D (5 bases). The CDR3 runs 16 residues. The V gene lost 4 bases and the J gene lost 0 bases, with 16 bases spanning the gap. Germline V gene lookup returns CDR1 SGHRS and CDR2 YFSETQ. The CDR3 coding sequence is TGCGCCAGCAGCCTCCCGGGGCAAGCCATGAACACTGAAGCTTTCTTT. Translating gives CASSLPGQAMNTEAFF.

The J gene is TRBJ2-7, the V gene TRBV2; D possibly matches TRBD1 or TRBD2 (5 bases each). Germline lookup yields CDR1 SNHLY and CDR2 FYNNEI. This CDR3 comprises 15 residues. The germline V and J ends were trimmed by 7 bases and 4 bases, with 20 bases remaining between them. The DNA for the CDR3 is TGTGCCAGCACCAATTTGGGGGTAGAGGGATACGAGCAGTACTTC. It yields the protein CASTNLGVEGYEQYF. Looking up the rest from reference TRBV2 and TRBJ2-7 gives the full variable domain: EPEVTQTPSHQVTQMGQEVILRCVPISNHLYFYWYRQILGQKVEFLVSFYNNEISEKSEIFDDQFSVERPDGSNFTLKIRSTKLEDSAMYFCASTNLGVEGYEQYFGPGTRLTVT.

The gene calls are TRBV27 and TRBJ1-5; the D gene is possibly TRBD1 (6 bases). V lost 6 bases, J lost 2 bases, and 14 bases lay in between. Germline assignment: CDR1 MNHEY and CDR2 SMNVEV (reference sequence). The CDR3 has 15 amino acids. CDR3 coding DNA: TGTGCCAGCAGCAAGGGGGGAGATGGCAATCAGCCCCAGCATTTT. Residues: CASSKGGDGNQPQHF.

This chain uses TRBV28 with TRBJ1-2; a possible D gene is TRBD1 (6 bases). This CDR3 has 13 residues. Between the trimmed V and J ends, which lost 5 bases and 4 bases, there was a span of 11 bases. Germline loops: CDR1 MDHEN, CDR2 SYDVKM. Here the CDR3 reads CASSTGQLYGYTF. The CDR3 DNA sequence: TGTGCCAGCAGTACCGGACAGCTCTATGGCTACACCTTC.

V usage is TRBV12-3 or TRBV12-4 and J usage is TRBJ1-2, with D possibly matching TRBD1 (6 bases). CDR3 length: 13 residues. Deletions cut 3 bases from V and 7 bases from J, with 12 bases between. CDR3 region: CASSFGGRSGYTF. CDR3 nucleotides: TGTGCCAGCAGTTTTGGGGGGCGGAGTGGCTACACCTTC.

This clone was counted between two and nine times. This chain links TRBV27 with TRBJ2-4; D ambiguous. CDR1 is MNHEY and CDR2 is SMNVEV in the germline V gene (reference sequence). Trimming stripped 5 bases from V and 0 bases from J, with 14 bases between. The CDR3 is 16 amino acids. The CDR3 sequence is CASSPKSTLAKNIQYF. The CDR3 nucleotides read TGTGCCAGCAGTCCAAAATCGACATTAGCCAAAAACATTCAGTACTTC.

This chain connects TRBV6-5 to TRBJ1-3, with D tentatively TRBD1 (6 bases). Trimming left V 7 bases short and J 2 bases short, with 12 bases between. Germline V gives CDR1 MNHEY, CDR2 SVGAGI. The CDR3 contains 14 residues. CDR3 amino acids: CASKSDSAGNTIYF. CDR3 in DNA: TGTGCCAGCAAATCGGACAGCGCTGGAAACACCATATATTTT.

This clone was recorded once. The chain employs TRBV9 and TRBJ1-2; possibly TRBD1 for D (5 bases). The V gene's germline CDR1 is SGDLS and CDR2 YYNGEE. Trimming shortened V by 3 bases and J by 8 bases, and 17 bases separated the two germline ends. The CDR3 loop spans 14 amino acids. The CDR3 loop reads CASSAVVWGEGYTF. The CDR3 DNA follows: TGTGCCAGCAGCGCAGTAGTCTGGGGGGAAGGCTACACCTTC.

This chain links TRBV29-1 with TRBJ2-1; TRBD1 matches 8 bases. The CDR3 runs to 12 residues. V lost 5 bases and J lost 10; bases outside the gene matches: 7. Looked up from germline, CDR1 is SQVTM and CDR2 is ANQGSEA. CDR3 nucleotides: TGCAGCGTTTATCAGGGGGCCTGGGAGCAGTTCTTC. Amino acids: CSVYQGAWEQFF.

This chain joins TRBV10-3 and TRBJ1-6; D is uncertain. V was clipped by 8 bases and J by 7 bases, with 15 bases between them. The CDR3 has 14 amino acids. Germline assignment: CDR1 ENHRY and CDR2 SYGVKD. Written as DNA, the CDR3 is TGTGCCATCCGGCGCCAGGAGGTCAATTCACCCCTCCACTTT. Residues: CAIRRQEVNSPLHF.

This clone was counted between two and nine times. This sequence joins TRBV7-2 and TRBJ2-3; D is uncertain. Germline V CDR1 and CDR2: SGHTA, FQGNSA. This CDR3 region has 13 residues. V shed 3 bases and J shed 1 base, with 5 bases lying between them. This CDR3 is CASSFRRTDTQYF. DNA for the CDR3: TGTGCCAGCAGCTTTCGCCGCACAGATACGCAGTATTTT.

V and J are TRBV4-3 and TRBJ2-2; D not certain. Germline V gene data show CDR1 as LGHNA and CDR2 as YSLEER. The V end was cut by 2 bases, the J end by 6 bases, with 4 bases between. The CDR3 consists of 12 residues. The CDR3 protein is CASSQRSGELFF. The CDR3 region has the DNA TGCGCCAGCAGCCAAAGATCCGGGGAGCTGTTTTTT.

V is TRBV6-1 and J is TRBJ2-5; 8 bases match TRBD2. CDR3 size: 16 residues. Trimming cost V 3 bases and J 1 base; bases outside gene matches: 7. Germline V CDR1 and CDR2: MNHNS, SASEGT. CDR3 coding DNA: TGTGCCAGCAGTGATCTAATGACTAGCGCCCAAGAGACCCAGTACTTC. Its translation is CASSDLMTSAQETQYF.